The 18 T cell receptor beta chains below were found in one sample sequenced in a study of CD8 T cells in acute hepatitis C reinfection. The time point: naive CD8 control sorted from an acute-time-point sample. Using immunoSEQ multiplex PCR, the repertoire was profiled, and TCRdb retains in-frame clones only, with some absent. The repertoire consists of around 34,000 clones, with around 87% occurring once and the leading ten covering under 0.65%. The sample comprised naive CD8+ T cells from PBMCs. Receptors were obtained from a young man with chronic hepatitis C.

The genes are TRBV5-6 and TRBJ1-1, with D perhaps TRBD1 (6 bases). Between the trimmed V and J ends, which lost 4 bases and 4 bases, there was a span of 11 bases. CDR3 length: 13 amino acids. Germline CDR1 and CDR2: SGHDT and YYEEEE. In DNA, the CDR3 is TGTGCCAGCAGCACCGGGGGGCCCACTGAAGCTTTCTTT. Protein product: CASSTGGPTEAFF. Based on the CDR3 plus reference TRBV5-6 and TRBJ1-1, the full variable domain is DAGVTQSPTHLIKTRGQQVTLRCSPKSGHDTVSWYQQALGQGPQFIFQYYEEEERQRGNFPDRFSGHQFPNYSSELNVNALLLGDSALYLCASSTGGPTEAFFGQGTRLTVV.

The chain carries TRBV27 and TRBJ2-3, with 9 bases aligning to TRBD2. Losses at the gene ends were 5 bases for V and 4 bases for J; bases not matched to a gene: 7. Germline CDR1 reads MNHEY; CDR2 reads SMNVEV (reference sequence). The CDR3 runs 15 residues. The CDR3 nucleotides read TGTGCCAGCAGTCCCCTAGCGGGGTTCCCAGATACGCAGTATTTT. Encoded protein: CASSPLAGFPDTQYF.

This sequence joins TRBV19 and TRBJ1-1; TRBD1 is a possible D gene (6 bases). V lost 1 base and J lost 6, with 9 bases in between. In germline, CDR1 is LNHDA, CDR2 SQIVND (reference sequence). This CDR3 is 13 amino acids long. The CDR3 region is CASSIGWTAEAFF. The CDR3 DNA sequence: TGTGCCAGTAGTATAGGGTGGACAGCTGAAGCTTTCTTT. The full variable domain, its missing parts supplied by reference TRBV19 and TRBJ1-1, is DGGITQSPKYLFRKEGQNVTLSCEQNLNHDAMYWYRQDPGQGLRLIYYSQIVNDFQKGDIAEGYSVSREKKESFPLTVTSAQKNPTAFYLCASSIGWTAEAFFGQGTRLTVV.

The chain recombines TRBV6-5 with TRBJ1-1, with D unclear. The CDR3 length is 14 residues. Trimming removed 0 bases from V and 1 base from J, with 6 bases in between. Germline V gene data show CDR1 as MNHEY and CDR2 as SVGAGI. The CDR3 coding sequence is TGTGCCAGCAGTTACTCGATTGAGAACACTGAAGCTTTCTTT. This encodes CASSYSIENTEAFF.

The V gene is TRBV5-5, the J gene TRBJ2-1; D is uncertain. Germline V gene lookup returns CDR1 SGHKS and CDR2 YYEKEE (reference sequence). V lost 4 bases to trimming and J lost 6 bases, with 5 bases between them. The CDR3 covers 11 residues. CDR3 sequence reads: CASSHTNEQFF. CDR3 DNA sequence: TGTGCCAGCAGCCATACCAATGAGCAGTTCTTC.

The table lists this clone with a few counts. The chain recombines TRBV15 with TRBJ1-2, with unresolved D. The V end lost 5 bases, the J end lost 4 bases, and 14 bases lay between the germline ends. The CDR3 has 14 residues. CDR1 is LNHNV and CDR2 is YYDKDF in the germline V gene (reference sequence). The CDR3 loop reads CATSLEEVAYGYTF. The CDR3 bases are TGTGCCACCAGCCTGGAGGAGGTGGCCTATGGCTACACCTTC. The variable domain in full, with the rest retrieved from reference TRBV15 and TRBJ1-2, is DAMVIQNPRYQVTQFGKPVTLSCSQTLNHNVMYWYQQKSSQAPKLLFHYYDKDFNNEADTPDNFQSRRPNTSFCFLDIRSPGLGDTAMYLCATSLEEVAYGYTFGSGTRLTVV.

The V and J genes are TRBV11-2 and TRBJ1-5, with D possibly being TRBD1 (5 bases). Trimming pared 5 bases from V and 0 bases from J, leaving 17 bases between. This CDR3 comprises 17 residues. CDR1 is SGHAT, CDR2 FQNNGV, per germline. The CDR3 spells CASSPSFDSNSNQPQHF. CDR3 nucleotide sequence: TGTGCCAGCAGCCCTTCCTTCGACAGCAATAGCAATCAGCCCCAGCATTTT.

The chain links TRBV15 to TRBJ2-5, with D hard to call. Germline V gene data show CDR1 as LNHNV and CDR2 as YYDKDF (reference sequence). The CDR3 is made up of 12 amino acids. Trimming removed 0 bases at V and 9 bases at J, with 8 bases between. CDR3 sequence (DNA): TGTGCCACCAGCAGAGAAGACGGCTCCCAGTACTTC. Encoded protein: CATSREDGSQYF. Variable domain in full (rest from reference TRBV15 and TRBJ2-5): DAMVIQNPRYQVTQFGKPVTLSCSQTLNHNVMYWYQQKSSQAPKLLFHYYDKDFNNEADTPDNFQSRRPNTSFCFLDIRSPGLGDTAMYLCATSREDGSQYFGPGTRLLVL.

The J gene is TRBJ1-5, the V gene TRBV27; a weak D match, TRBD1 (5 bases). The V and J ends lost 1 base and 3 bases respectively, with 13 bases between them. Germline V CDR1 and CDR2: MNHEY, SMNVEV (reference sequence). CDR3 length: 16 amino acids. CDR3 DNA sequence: TGTGCCAGCAGTTTATATAGCCATGGACACAATCAGCCCCAGCATTTT. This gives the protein CASSLYSHGHNQPQHF.

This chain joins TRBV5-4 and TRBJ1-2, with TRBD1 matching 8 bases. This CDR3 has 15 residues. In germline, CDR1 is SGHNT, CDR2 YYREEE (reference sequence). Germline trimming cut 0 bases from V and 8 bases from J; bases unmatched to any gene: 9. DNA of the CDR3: TGTGCCAGCAGCTTGGGGGCTTTGACAGGGGAAGGCTACACCTTC. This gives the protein CASSLGALTGEGYTF.

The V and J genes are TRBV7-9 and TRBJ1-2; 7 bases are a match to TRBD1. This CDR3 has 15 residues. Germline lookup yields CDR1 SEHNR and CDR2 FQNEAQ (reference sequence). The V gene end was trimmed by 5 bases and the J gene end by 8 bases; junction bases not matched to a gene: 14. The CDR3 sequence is CASSQRKGTDLGYTF. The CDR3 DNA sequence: TGTGCCAGCAGCCAACGAAAGGGGACAGATCTAGGCTACACCTTC.

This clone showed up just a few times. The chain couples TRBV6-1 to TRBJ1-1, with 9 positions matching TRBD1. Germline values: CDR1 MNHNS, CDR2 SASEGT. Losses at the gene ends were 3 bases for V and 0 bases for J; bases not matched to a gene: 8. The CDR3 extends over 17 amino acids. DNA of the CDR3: TGTGCCAGCAGTGACCACGGGACAGGGAATATGAACACTGAAGCTTTCTTT. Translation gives CASSDHGTGNMNTEAFF.

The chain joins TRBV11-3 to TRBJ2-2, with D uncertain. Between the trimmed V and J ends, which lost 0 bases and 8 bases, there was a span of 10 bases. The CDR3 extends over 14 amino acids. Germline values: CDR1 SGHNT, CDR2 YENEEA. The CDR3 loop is CASSLEPVAGELFF. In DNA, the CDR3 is TGTGCCAGCAGCTTAGAGCCGGTTGCTGGGGAGCTGTTTTTT.

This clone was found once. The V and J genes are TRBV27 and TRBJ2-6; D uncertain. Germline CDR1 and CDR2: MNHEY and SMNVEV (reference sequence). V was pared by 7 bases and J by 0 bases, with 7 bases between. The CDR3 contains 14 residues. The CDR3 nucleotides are TGTGCCAGCACCGCATACTCTGGGGCCAACGTCCTGACTTTC. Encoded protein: CASTAYSGANVLTF. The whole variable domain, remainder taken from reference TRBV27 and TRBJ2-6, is EAQVTQNPRYLITVTGKKLTVTCSQNMNHEYMSWYRQDPGLGLRQIYYSMNVEVTDKGDVPEGYKVSRKEKRNFPLILESPSPNQTSLYFCASTAYSGANVLTFGAGSRLTVL.

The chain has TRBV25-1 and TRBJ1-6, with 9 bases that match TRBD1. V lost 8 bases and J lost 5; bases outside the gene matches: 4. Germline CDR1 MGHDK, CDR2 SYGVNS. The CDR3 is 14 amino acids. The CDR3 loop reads CASSRDRDNSPLHF. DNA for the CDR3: TGTGCCAGCTCCCGGGACAGGGATAATTCACCCCTCCACTTT.

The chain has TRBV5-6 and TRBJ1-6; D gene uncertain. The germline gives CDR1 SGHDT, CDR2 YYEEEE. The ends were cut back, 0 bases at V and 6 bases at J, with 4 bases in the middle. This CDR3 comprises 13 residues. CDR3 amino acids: CASSLDANSPLHF. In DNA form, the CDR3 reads TGTGCCAGCAGCTTGGACGCTAATTCACCCCTCCACTTT.

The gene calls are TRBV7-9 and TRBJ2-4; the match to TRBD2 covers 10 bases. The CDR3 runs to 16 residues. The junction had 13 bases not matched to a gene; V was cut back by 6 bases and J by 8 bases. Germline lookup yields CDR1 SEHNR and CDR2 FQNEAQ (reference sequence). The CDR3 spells CASRPRTSGPMDIQYF. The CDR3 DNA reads TGTGCCAGCAGACCCCGGACTAGCGGACCGATGGACATTCAGTACTTC.

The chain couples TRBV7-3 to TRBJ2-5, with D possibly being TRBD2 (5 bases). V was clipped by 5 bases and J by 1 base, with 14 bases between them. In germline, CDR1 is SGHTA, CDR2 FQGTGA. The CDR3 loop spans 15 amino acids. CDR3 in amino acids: CASSPSGGSQETQYF. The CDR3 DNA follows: TGTGCCAGCAGCCCTTCCGGCGGGTCCCAAGAGACCCAGTACTTC.